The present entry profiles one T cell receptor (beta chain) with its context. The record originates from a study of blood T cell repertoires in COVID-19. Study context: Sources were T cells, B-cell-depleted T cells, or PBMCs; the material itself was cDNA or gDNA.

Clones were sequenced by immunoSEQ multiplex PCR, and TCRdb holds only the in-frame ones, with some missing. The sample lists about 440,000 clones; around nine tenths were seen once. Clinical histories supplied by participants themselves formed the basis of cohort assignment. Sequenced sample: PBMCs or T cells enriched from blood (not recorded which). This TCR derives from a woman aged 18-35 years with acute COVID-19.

The CDR3 reads CASSWSTSPNTDTQYF. The CDR3 DNA is TGTGCCAGCAGCTGGTCGACTAGCCCCAACACAGATACGCAGTATTTT. V usage is TRBV7-9 and J usage is TRBJ2-3; 7 bases are shared with TRBD2. The V and J ends lost 4 bases and 2 bases, in that order; junction bases with no gene match: 9. This CDR3 comprises 16 residues. CDR1 is SEHNR and CDR2 is FQNEAQ in the germline V gene (reference sequence).